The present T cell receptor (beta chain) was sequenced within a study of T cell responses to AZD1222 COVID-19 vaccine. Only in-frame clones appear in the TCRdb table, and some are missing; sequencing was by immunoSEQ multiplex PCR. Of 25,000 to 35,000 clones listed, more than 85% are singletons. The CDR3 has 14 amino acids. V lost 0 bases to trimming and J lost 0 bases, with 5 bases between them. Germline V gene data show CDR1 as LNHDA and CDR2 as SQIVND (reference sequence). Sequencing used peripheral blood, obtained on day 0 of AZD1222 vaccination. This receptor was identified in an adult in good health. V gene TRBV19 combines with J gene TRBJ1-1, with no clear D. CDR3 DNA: TGTGCCAGTAGTATAGAGCCAATGAACACTGAAGCTTTCTTT. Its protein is CASSIEPMNTEAFF.